This TCR beta chain was captured in a study of blood T cells in healthy people across ages. Study-level results: Greater diversity and more naive CD4+ cells were seen in long-lived donors than in aged donors. TCR beta diversity correlated strongly with naive T cell percentage. Researchers deemed the diversity estimates from one million T cells underestimates.

A J-beta primer mix and a sample-barcoded 5' primer were used in a second PCR of roughly 7 to 12 cycles. The template-switch adaptor was a 5' adaptor with 12 random nucleotides. It tagged each cDNA molecule. MiXCR was run by TCRdb on the 5' RACE reads, yielding one entry per CDR3 protein. This sample has 1.5 million to 2 million distinct CDR3 sequences, with over 25% found just once. CDR3 size: 15 residues. V was trimmed by 5 bases and J by 8 bases, leaving 21 bases between them. A few counts support this clonotype. Its matching antigen is unknown. Sequencing input: blood. This chain links TRBV12-3 or TRBV12-4 with TRBJ1-2, with D perhaps TRBD1 (5 bases). The TCR comes from a woman between 25 and 40 years old in good health. CDR3 coding DNA: TGTGCCAGCAGTCCCGACGGGACTTACTTACAGGGCTACACCTTC. Encoded protein: CASSPDGTYLQGYTF.